One and the same sample provided the 5 T cell receptor beta chains below, sequenced in a study of beta chain features in type 1 diabetes. The investigators reverse transcribed all of the isolated RNA, so they sequenced expressed TCRB transcripts. Clones were read by immunoSEQ multiplex PCR, and TCRdb kept only the in-frame ones, dropping some. The data contain about 470,000 clones, roughly 31% of them singletons. Sequencing was done on a sample of naive CD4+ T cells from blood. Every receptor here comes from a man aged 18 to 30 in good health.

This clone was seen a single time. The V gene is TRBV14, the J gene TRBJ2-7; D assignment may be TRBD1 or TRBD2 (5 bases each). The length of the CDR3 is 17 residues. V was trimmed by 0 bases and J by 1 base, leaving 16 bases between them. Germline V gives CDR1 SGHDN, CDR2 FVKESK. The DNA for the CDR3 is TGTGCCAGCAGCCAAGATCCGGGGCAGGGCCCGTCCTACGAGCAGTACTTC. Protein product: CASSQDPGQGPSYEQYF. The whole variable domain, remainder taken from reference TRBV14 and TRBJ2-7, is EAGVTQFPSHSVIEKGQTVTLRCDPISGHDNLYWYRRVMGKEIKFLLHFVKESKQDESGMPNNRFLAERTGGTYSTLKVQPAELEDSGVYFCASSQDPGQGPSYEQYFGPGTRLTVT.

The chain recombines TRBV11-1 with TRBJ1-5; 9 nucleotides match TRBD1. The CDR3 is 13 residues long. V lost 5 bases and J lost 9; bases outside the gene matches: 5. In germline, CDR1 is SGHAT, CDR2 FQDESV (reference sequence). CDR3 DNA sequence: TGTGCCAGCAGCCCGGACAGGGGTTCGCCCCAGCATTTT. This gives the protein CASSPDRGSPQHF. The full variable domain, with the rest looked up from reference TRBV11-1 and TRBJ1-5, is EAEVAQSPRYKITEKSQAVAFWCDPISGHATLYWYRQILGQGPELLVQFQDESVVDDSQLPKDRFSAERLKGVDSTLKIQPAELGDSAMYLCASSPDRGSPQHFGDGTRLSIL.

The rearrangement joins TRBV11-2 to TRBJ2-7; possibly TRBD1 for D (5 bases). This CDR3 comprises 14 residues. Trimming stripped 6 bases from V and 3 bases from J, with 15 bases between. Germline values: CDR1 SGHAT, CDR2 FQNNGV. The CDR3 nucleotides are TGTGCCAGCAGACAAATAAAAAGGGGCTACGAGCAGTACTTC. Its translation is CASRQIKRGYEQYF.

This clone was seen more than once but under ten times. The same CDR3 can be traced to other DNA sequences in this sample. The J gene is TRBJ2-7, the V gene TRBV7-2, with a weak D call TRBD2 (5 bases). Trimming stripped 1 base from V and 3 bases from J, with 7 bases between. The CDR3 totals 13 residues. Germline assignment: CDR1 SGHTA and CDR2 FQGNSA. CDR3 nucleotides: TGTGCCAGCAGCTTAGGGACTTACTACGAGCAGTACTTC. Translation: CASSLGTYYEQYF. Together with reference TRBV7-2 and TRBJ2-7, the CDR3 gives the full variable domain: GAGVSQSPSNKVTEKGKDVELRCDPISGHTALYWYRQSLGQGLEFLIYFQGNSAPDKSGLPSDRFSAERTGGSVSTLTIQRTQQEDSAVYLCASSLGTYYEQYFGPGTRLTVT.

This clone came up a few times. The J gene is TRBJ2-7, the V gene TRBV19; D is unresolved. Germline V gives CDR1 LNHDA, CDR2 SQIVND (reference sequence). V gave up 2 bases and J gave up 2 bases, with 10 bases separating them. The CDR3 length is 14 residues. The CDR3 DNA follows: TGTGCCAGTAGTATAACCGGCGTTACCTACGAGCAGTACTTC. It specifies CASSITGVTYEQYF.